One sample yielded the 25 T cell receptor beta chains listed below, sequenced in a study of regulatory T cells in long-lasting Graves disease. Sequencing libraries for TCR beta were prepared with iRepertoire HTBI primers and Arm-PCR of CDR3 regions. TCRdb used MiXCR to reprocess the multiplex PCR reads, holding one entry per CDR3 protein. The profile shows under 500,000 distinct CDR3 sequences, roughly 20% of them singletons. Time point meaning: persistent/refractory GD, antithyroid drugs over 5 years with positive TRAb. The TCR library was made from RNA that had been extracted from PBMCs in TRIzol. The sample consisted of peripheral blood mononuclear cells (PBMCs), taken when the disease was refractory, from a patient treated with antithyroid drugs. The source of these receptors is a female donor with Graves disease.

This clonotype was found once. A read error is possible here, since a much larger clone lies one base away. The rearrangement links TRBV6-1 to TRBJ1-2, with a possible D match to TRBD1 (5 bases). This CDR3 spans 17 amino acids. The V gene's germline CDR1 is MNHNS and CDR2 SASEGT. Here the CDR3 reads CVSSEFVGVPNNYGYTF. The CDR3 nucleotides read TGTGTCAGCAGTGAGTTCGTAGGGGTTCCAAATAACTATGGCTACACCTTC.

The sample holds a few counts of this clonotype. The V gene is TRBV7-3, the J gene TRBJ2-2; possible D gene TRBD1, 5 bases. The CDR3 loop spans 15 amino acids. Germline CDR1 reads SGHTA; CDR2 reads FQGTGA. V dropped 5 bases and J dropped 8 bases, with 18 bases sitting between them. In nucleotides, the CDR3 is TGTGCCAGCAGCCCCATGGACACCGTTGGGGGGGAGCTGTTTTTT. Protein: CASSPMDTVGGELFF.

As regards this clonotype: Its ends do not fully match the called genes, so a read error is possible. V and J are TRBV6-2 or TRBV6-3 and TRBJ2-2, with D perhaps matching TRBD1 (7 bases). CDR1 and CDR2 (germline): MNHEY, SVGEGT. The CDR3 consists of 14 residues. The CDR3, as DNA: TGTGCCAGCAGTTACGGACAGGACACCGGGGGGCTGTTTTTT. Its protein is CASSYGQDTGGLFF.

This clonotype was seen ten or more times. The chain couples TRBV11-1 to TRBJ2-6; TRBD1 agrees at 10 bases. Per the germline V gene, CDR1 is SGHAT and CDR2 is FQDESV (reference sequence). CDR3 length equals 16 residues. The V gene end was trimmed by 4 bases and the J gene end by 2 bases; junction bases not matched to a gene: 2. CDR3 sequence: CASSSGTGAGANVLTF. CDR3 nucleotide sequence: TGTGCCAGCAGCTCCGGGACAGGGGCTGGGGCCAACGTCCTGACTTTC.

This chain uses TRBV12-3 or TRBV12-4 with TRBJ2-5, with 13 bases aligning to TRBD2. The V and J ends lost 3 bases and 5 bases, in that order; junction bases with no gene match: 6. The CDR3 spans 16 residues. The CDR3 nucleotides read TGTGCCAGCAGTTTTGGACTAGCGGGAGAAGGTGAGACCCAGTACTTC. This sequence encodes CASSFGLAGEGETQYF.

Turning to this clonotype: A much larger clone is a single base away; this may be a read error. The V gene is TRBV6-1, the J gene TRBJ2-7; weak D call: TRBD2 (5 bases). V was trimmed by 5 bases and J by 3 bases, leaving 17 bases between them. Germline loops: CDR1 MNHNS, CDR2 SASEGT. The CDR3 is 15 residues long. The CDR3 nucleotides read TGTGCCAGCAGTCTGGAGGAGGTTAAGTTCTACGAGCAGTACTTC. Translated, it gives CASSLEEVKFYEQYF.

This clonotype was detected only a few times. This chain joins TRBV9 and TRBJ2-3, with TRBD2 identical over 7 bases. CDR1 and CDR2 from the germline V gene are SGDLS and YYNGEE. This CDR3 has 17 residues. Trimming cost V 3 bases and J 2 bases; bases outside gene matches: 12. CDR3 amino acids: CASSESPSGTTTDTQYF. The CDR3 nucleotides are TGTGCCAGCAGCGAGAGTCCCAGCGGGACGACCACAGATACGCAGTATTTT.

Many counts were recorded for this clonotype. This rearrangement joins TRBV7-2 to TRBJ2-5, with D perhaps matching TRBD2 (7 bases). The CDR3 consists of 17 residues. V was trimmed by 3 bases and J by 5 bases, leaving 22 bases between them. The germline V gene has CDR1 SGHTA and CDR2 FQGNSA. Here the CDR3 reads CASSFPGGSGGEETQYF. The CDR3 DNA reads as TGTGCCAGCAGCTTTCCGGGTGGGTCGGGGGGCGAGGAGACCCAGTACTTC. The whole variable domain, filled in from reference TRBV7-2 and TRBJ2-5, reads GAGVSQSPSNKVTEKGKDVELRCDPISGHTALYWYRQSLGQGLEFLIYFQGNSAPDKSGLPSDRFSAERTGGSVSTLTIQRTQQEDSAVYLCASSFPGGSGGEETQYFGPGTRLLVL.

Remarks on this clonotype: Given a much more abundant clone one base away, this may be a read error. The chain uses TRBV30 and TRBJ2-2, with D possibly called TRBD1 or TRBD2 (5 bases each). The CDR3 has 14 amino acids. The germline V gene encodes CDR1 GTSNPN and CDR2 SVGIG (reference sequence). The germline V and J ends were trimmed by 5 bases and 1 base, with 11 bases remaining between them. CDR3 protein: CAWGDGGNTGELFF. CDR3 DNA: TGTGCCTGGGGGGACGGAGGGAACACCGGGGAGCTGTTTTTT.

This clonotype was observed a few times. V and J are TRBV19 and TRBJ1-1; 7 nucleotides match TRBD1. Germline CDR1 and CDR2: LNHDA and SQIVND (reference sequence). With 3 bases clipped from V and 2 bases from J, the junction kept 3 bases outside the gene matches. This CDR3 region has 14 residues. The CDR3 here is CASSITGANTEAFF. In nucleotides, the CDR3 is TGTGCCAGTAGTATCACAGGGGCCAACACTGAAGCTTTCTTT.

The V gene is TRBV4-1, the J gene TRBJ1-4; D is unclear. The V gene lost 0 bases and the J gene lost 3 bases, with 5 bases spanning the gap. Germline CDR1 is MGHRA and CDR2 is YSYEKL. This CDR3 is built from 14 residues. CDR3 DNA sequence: TGCGCCAGCAGCCAAGACCCGGCTAATGAAAAACTGTTTTTT. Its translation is CASSQDPANEKLFF.

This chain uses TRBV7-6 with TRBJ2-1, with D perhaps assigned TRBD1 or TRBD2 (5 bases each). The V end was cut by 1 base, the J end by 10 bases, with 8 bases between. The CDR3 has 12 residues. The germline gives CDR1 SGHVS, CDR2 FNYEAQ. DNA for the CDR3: TGTGCCAGCAGCTTAGTGGGGGAGGAGCAGTTCTTC. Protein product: CASSLVGEEQFF. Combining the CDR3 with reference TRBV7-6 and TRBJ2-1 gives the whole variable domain GAGVSQSPRYKVTKRGQDVALRCDPISGHVSLYWYRQALGQGPEFLTYFNYEAQQDKSGLPNDRFSAERPEGSISTLTIQRTEQRDSAMYRCASSLVGEEQFFGPGTRLTVL.

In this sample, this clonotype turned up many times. CDR3 sequence (DNA): TGTGCCAGCAGCTTAATCCCTAGCGGGAGGTTCGATACGCAGTATTTT. Protein product: CASSLIPSGRFDTQYF. This chain joins TRBV7-3 and TRBJ2-3; 11 nucleotides align to TRBD2. Germline V CDR1 and CDR2: SGHTA, FQGTGA. Unmatched junction bases numbered 6, after V lost 1 base and J lost 6 bases. This CDR3 has 16 amino acids. Drawing the rest from reference TRBV7-3 and TRBJ2-3, the complete variable domain is GAGVSQTPSNKVTEKGKYVELRCDPISGHTALYWYRQSLGQGPEFLIYFQGTGAADDSGLPNDRFFAVRPEGSVSTLKIQRTERGDSAVYLCASSLIPSGRFDTQYFGPGTRLTVL.

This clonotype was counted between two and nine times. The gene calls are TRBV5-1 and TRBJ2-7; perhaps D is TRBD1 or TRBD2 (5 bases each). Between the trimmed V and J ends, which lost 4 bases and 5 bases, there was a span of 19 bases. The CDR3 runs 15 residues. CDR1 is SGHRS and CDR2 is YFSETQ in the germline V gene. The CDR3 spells CASSPAGRVIDEQYF. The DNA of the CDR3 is TGCGCCAGCAGCCCCGCGGGCAGGGTCATCGACGAGCAGTACTTC. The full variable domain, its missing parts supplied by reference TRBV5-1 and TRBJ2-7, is KAGVTQTPRYLIKTRGQQVTLSCSPISGHRSVSWYQQTPGQGLQFLFEYFSETQRNKGNFPGRFSGRQFSNSRSEMNVSTLELGDSALYLCASSPAGRVIDEQYFGPGTRLTVT.

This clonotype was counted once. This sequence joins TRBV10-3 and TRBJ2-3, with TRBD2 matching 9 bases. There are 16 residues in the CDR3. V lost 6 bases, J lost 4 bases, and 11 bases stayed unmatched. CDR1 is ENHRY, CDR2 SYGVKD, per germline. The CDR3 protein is CAISAWAGGPPDTQYF. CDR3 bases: TGTGCCATCAGCGCCTGGGCGGGAGGGCCACCAGATACGCAGTATTTT.

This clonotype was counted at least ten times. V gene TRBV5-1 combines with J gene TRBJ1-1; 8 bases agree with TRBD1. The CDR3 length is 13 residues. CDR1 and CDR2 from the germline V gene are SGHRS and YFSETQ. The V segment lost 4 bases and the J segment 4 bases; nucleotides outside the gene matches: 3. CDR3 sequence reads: CASSHQGATEAFF. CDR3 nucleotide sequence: TGCGCCAGCAGCCATCAGGGGGCCACTGAAGCTTTCTTT.

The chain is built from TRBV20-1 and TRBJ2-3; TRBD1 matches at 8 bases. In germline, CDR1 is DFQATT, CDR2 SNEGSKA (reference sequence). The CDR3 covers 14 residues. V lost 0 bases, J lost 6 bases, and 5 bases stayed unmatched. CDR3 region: CSARDMQGADTQYF. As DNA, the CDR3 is TGCAGTGCTAGAGATATGCAGGGGGCTGATACGCAGTATTTT.

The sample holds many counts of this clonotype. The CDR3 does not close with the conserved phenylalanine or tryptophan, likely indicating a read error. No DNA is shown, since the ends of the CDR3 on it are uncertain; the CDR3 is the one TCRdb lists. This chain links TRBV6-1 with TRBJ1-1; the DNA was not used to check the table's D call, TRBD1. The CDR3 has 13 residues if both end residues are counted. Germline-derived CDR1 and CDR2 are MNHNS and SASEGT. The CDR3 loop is CASSEGRTAPARV.

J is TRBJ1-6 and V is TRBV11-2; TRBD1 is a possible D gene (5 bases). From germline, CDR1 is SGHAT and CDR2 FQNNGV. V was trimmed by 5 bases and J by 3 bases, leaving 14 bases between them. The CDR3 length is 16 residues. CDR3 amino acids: CASSRRQFLYNSPLHF. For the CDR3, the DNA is TGTGCCAGCAGCCGAAGACAGTTTCTCTATAATTCACCCCTCCACTTT.

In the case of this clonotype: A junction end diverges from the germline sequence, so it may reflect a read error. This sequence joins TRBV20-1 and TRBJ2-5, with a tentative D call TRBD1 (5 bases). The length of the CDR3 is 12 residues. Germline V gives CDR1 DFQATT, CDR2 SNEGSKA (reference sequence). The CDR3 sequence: CSAREAGHLECF. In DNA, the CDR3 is TGCAGTGCTAGAGAGGCCGGACATCTTGAGTGCTTC.

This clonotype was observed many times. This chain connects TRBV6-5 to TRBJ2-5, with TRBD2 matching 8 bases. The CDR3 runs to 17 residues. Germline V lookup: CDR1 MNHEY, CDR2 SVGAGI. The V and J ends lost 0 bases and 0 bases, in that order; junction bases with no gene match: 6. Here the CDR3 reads CASSYSSSGSYQETQYF. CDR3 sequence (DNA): TGTGCCAGCAGTTACTCGTCTAGCGGGTCGTACCAAGAGACCCAGTACTTC.

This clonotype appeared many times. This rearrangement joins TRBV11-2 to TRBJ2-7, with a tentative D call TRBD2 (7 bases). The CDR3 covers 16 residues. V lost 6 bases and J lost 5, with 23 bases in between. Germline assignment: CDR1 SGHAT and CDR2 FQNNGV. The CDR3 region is CASREGVGGSTHEQYF. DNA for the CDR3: TGTGCCAGCAGAGAGGGGGTTGGCGGGAGCACCCACGAGCAGTACTTC.

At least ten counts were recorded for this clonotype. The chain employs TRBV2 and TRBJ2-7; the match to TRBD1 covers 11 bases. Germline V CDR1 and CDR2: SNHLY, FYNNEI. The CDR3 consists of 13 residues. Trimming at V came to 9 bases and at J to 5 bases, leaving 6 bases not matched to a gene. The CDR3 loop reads CASRTGGSNEQYF. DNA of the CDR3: TGTGCCAGTAGGACAGGGGGCTCGAACGAGCAGTACTTC.

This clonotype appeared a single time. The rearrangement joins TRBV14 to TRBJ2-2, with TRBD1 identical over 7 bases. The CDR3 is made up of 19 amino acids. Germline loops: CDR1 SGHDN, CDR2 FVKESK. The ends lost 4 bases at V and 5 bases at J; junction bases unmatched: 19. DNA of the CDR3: TGTGCCAGCAGCCCTATAGAAGGGGGCGCGGGTTTTATGACCGGGGAGCTGTTTTTT. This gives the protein CASSPIEGGAGFMTGELFF.

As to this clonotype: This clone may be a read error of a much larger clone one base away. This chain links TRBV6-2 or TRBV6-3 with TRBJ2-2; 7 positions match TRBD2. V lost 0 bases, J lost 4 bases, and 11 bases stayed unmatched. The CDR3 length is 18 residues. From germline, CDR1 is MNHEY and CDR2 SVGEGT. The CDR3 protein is CASSYSESAGDFTGELFF. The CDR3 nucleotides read TGTGCCAGCAGTTACTCGGAGTCGGCGGGAGACTTCACCGGGGAGCTGTTTTTT.